Below are 12 T cell receptor beta chains sequenced from a single sample in a study of blood T cell repertoires in COVID-19. Libraries were prepared by immunoSEQ multiplex PCR; TCRdb keeps only in-frame clonotypes and omits some of them. The repertoire holds about 120,000 clones, about four fifths seen once, with under 11% in the top ten. The sequencing input was peripheral blood. Receptors originate from a human donor in a cohort sampled during active COVID-19.

The chain uses TRBV7-8 and TRBJ1-1; 12 nucleotides match TRBD1. Trimming cost V 8 bases and J 2 bases; bases outside gene matches: 12. This CDR3 region has 17 residues. Per germline, CDR1 SGHVS and CDR2 FQNEAQ. The CDR3 loop is CASGDPGTGGPNTEAFF. The CDR3 nucleotides are TGTGCCAGCGGAGACCCCGGGACAGGGGGCCCAAACACTGAAGCTTTCTTT.

The rearrangement uses TRBV6-1 and TRBJ2-7; 7 nucleotides match TRBD1. Germline CDR1 is MNHNS and CDR2 is SASEGT. This CDR3 spans 15 amino acids. V shed 1 base, J shed 4 bases, and the junction held 7 bases outside the gene matches. The CDR3 sequence: CASSEGPGQPYEQYF. The CDR3 nucleotides are TGTGCCAGCAGTGAAGGGCCGGGACAGCCTTACGAGCAGTACTTC.

The chain has TRBV11-3 and TRBJ2-5; 11 bases align to TRBD2. The CDR3 contains 15 residues. CDR1 is SGHNT, CDR2 YENEEA, per germline. V shed 1 base, J shed 5 bases, and the junction held 3 bases outside the gene matches. In DNA form, the CDR3 reads TGTGCCAGCAGCTTAGGACTAGCGGGGCACGAGACCCAGTACTTC. Residues: CASSLGLAGHETQYF.

The chain joins TRBV6-5 to TRBJ1-2, with D possibly TRBD1 on 5 matching bases. V lost 0 bases to trimming and J lost 4 bases, with 15 bases between them. The CDR3 runs 16 residues. The germline CDR1 and CDR2 sequences are MNHEY and SVGAGI. The chain's CDR3 is CASSYSAIGGGYGYTF. Here the CDR3 DNA reads TGTGCCAGCAGTTACTCCGCGATTGGGGGGGGCTATGGCTACACCTTC.

This chain uses TRBV4-3 with TRBJ2-7; D not resolved. The length of the CDR3 is 14 residues. CDR1 and CDR2 (germline): LGHNA, YSLEER. The ends were cut back, 1 base at V and 1 base at J, with 8 bases in the middle. The CDR3 loop is CASSQVTRSYEQYF. CDR3 coding DNA: TGCGCCAGCAGCCAAGTAACCAGGTCCTACGAGCAGTACTTC.

The chain is built from TRBV20-1 and TRBJ2-3, with a tentative D call TRBD2 (6 bases). Germline CDR1 reads DFQATT; CDR2 reads SNEGSKA (reference sequence). This CDR3 is built from 14 residues. V was cut by 3 bases and J by 5 bases, with 15 bases left in between. CDR3 sequence reads: CSASSGGPIDTQYF. CDR3 coding DNA: TGCAGTGCTAGTTCCGGAGGGCCGATAGATACGCAGTATTTT.

This chain connects TRBV11-2 to TRBJ1-2; 7 nucleotides align to TRBD1. This CDR3 comprises 16 residues. Trimming removed 0 bases from V and 0 bases from J; junction bases left unmatched: 4. Per germline, CDR1 SGHAT and CDR2 FQNNGV. The CDR3 here is CASSLDFGTANYGYTF. The CDR3 region has the DNA TGTGCCAGCAGCTTAGATTTCGGGACAGCTAACTATGGCTACACCTTC.

V and J are TRBV15 and TRBJ1-6; 7 bases align to TRBD1. The CDR3 length is 17 residues. CDR1 is LNHNV and CDR2 is YYDKDF in the germline V gene (reference sequence). V was clipped by 3 bases and J by 14 bases; unmatched bases: 19. The CDR3 DNA follows: TGTGCCACCAGCAGTCTCTGGGCGGGACAGTTTGAGGGGGCCCTCCACTTT. Protein: CATSSLWAGQFEGALHF.

DNA for the CDR3: TGTGCCACCAGACAGGGCGCGAACACTGAAGCTTTCTTT. This translates into CATRQGANTEAFF. V and J are TRBV2 and TRBJ1-1, with 7 bases matching TRBD1. Germline CDR1 and CDR2: SNHLY and FYNNEI. Unmatched junction bases numbered 6, after V lost 10 bases and J lost 1 base. The CDR3 runs to 13 residues.

The chain employs TRBV7-9 and TRBJ2-1; tentative D call: TRBD2 (5 bases). The germline V gene encodes CDR1 SEHNR and CDR2 FQNEAQ (reference sequence). The CDR3 is made up of 13 amino acids. Trimming removed 0 bases from V and 7 bases from J, with 7 bases in between. This CDR3 reads CASSLAGVNEQFF. The CDR3 DNA follows: TGTGCCAGCAGCTTAGCGGGAGTGAATGAGCAGTTCTTC.

This clone was recorded a few times. This rearrangement joins TRBV3-1 (or the pseudogene TRBV3-2) to TRBJ1-1; D not certain. Trimming shortened V by 2 bases and J by 11 bases, and 15 bases separated the two germline ends. The CDR3 extends over 13 amino acids. Looked up from germline, CDR1 is LGHDT and CDR2 is YNNKEL (reference sequence). This chain's CDR3 is CASSQQGSSRAFF. CDR3 DNA: TGTGCCAGCAGCCAACAAGGCTCCTCGAGGGCTTTCTTT.

The V call is TRBV2, the J call TRBJ1-1; D is unresolved. Germline V gives CDR1 SNHLY, CDR2 FYNNEI. Trimming shortened V by 8 bases and J by 3 bases, and 7 bases separated the two germline ends. The CDR3 loop spans 11 amino acids. CDR3 bases: TGTGCCAGCTCCTATGACACTGAAGCTTTCTTT. Its protein is CASSYDTEAFF.